A selection of T cell receptor beta chains follows, all from one sample in a study of blood T cell repertoires in COVID-19. The repertoire was sequenced with immunoSEQ multiplex PCR; TCRdb's copy has only in-frame clones and lacks some. Of about 300,000 clones detected, around 90% appear once; the ten largest clones hold around 4.5%. Sample: PBMCs or T cells enriched from blood (not recorded which). These receptors all stem from a woman under 30 with acute COVID-19. CDR3s include the opening cysteine and the closing phenylalanine or tryptophan. A D gene is named only where the DNA matches it firmly. Clone size is stated in some rows and not others, as once, few, many or a class when expanded.

size	V	length	J	D	DNA	CDR3
NA	TRBV11-1	16	TRBJ2-1	TRBD1	TGTGCCAGCAGCTTAAGGAGGGGGACAGGGGGCGATGAGCAGTTCTTC	CASSLRRGTGGDEQFF
NA	TRBV19	17	TRBJ1-3	TRBD1	TGTGCCAGTAGTATAGACTGGGACAGGTACTCTGGAAACACCATATATTTT	CASSIDWDRYSGNTIYF
NA	TRBV6-2/TRBV6-3	15	TRBJ1-2	TRBD1	TGTGCCAGCAGTTCTCTGCCCCGAGGGGGCGGTGGCTACACCTTC	CASSSLPRGGGGYTF
NA	TRBV12-3/TRBV12-4	13	TRBJ1-2	NA	TGTGCCAGCAGTTTGTTTTCGGGGGATGGCTACACCTTC	CASSLFSGDGYTF
NA	TRBV28	15	TRBJ2-5	NA	TGTGCCAGCAGTACACAGAGCCTGGCGTCGGAGACCCAGTACTTC	CASSTQSLASETQYF
NA	TRBV7-9	13	TRBJ2-1	TRBD2	TGTGCCAGCCGGGATAGCGGGCGGAATGAGCAGTTCTTC	CASRDSGRNEQFF
once	TRBV19	14	TRBJ2-1	TRBD1	TGTGCCAGTAGTAACCAGGGGGCCTACAATGAGCAGTTCTTC	CASSNQGAYNEQFF
NA	TRBV6-5	15	TRBJ2-7	NA	TGTGCCAGCACCGATGGGCAGGGGCTACGTATGGAGCAGTACTTC	CASTDGQGLRMEQYF
once	TRBV2	15	TRBJ1-5	NA	TGTGCCAGCAGTGGGAGCCTGGATAGCAATCAGCCCCAGCATTTT	CASSGSLDSNQPQHF
NA	TRBV9	13	TRBJ2-5	NA	TGTGCCAGCAGCGGACAGATCCAAGAGACCCAGTACTTC	CASSGQIQETQYF
once	TRBV19	13	TRBJ1-1	NA	TGTGCCAGTAGCCCCGGGGGGGCCACTGAAGCTTTCTTT	CASSPGGATEAFF
NA	TRBV6-5	15	TRBJ1-6	TRBD1	TGTGCCAGCAGGCCCACAGGGGTATTAAGTTCACCCCTCCACTTT	CASRPTGVLSSPLHF
NA	TRBV7-2	16	TRBJ2-7	TRBD2	TGTGCCAGCAGCTTACCCTCCGGGCGGGGGAACTACGAGCAGTACTTC	CASSLPSGRGNYEQYF
NA	TRBV7-9	12	TRBJ1-5	NA	TGTGCCAGCAGCCAGACTGATCAGCCCCAGCATTTT	CASSQTDQPQHF
NA	TRBV11-2	15	TRBJ1-2	TRBD1	TGTGCCAGCAGCGGTGGACAGGGGCAAAGCTATGGCTACACCTTC	CASSGGQGQSYGYTF
NA	TRBV4-1	16	TRBJ1-2	NA	TGCGCCAGCAGCCAAGATCGGGCAGGGATTAACTATGGCTACACCTTC	CASSQDRAGINYGYTF
NA	TRBV5-1	12	TRBJ2-5	NA	TGCGCCAGCAGCCGGGAGTCAGAGACCCAGTACTTC	CASSRESETQYF
NA	TRBV7-3	14	TRBJ1-2	NA	TGTGCCAGCAGTACCTATGAGGTGGTGGATGGCTACACCTTC	CASSTYEVVDGYTF
NA	TRBV29-1	15	TRBJ1-2	NA	TGCAGCGTTCAAGAGAGGCTGGCGACGGACTATGGCTACACCTTC	CSVQERLATDYGYTF
NA	TRBV28	14	TRBJ2-7	TRBD2	TGTGCCAGCGGTAGCGGGGCGAGCTCCTACGAGCAGTACTTC	CASGSGASSYEQYF
few	TRBV4-1	14	TRBJ2-1	NA	TGCGCCAGCAGCCAAGATTTCCTCCTCAATGAGCAGTTCTTC	CASSQDFLLNEQFF
NA	TRBV2	13	TRBJ1-2	NA	TGTGCCAGCAGTGTGGCGGGCGGAAGGAGCTACACCTTC	CASSVAGGRSYTF
NA	TRBV28	15	TRBJ2-3	NA	TGTGCCAGCAGTTTAGGGGGCGCCGGCACAGATACGCAGTATTTT	CASSLGGAGTDTQYF
NA	TRBV6-5	13	TRBJ1-1	TRBD1	TGTGCCAGCAGTACGGGACAGGGGCTAGAAGCTTTCTTT	CASSTGQGLEAFF
NA	TRBV27	16	TRBJ2-7	TRBD1	TGTGCCAGCAGTCCAGTCCCGGGACAGGGAGGTCGCGAGCAGTACTTC	CASSPVPGQGGREQYF
NA	TRBV7-3	14	TRBJ1-1	NA	TGTGCCAGCAGCCTTCTGGGGGAGGGGACTGAAGCTTTCTTT	CASSLLGEGTEAFF
NA	TRBV29-1	14	TRBJ2-3	TRBD1	TGCAGCGTCCGGGACAGGGGGGCCACAGATACGCAGTATTTT	CSVRDRGATDTQYF
NA	TRBV19	12	TRBJ1-3	NA	TGTGCCAGTGTAGCTTCTGGAAACACCATATATTTT	CASVASGNTIYF
NA	TRBV19	11	TRBJ1-1	NA	TGTGCCAGTATGGAGTTCACTGAAGCTTTCTTT	CASMEFTEAFF
NA	TRBV19	13	TRBJ1-4	NA	TGTGCCAGTAGTATAGGAGGGAATGAAAAACTGTTTTTT	CASSIGGNEKLFF
NA	TRBV2	17	TRBJ1-1	NA	TGTGCCAGCAGTGACTCGGGATCGGGGTCCATGAACACTGAAGCTTTCTTT	CASSDSGSGSMNTEAFF
NA	TRBV19	14	TRBJ1-2	NA	TGTGCCAGTACCCTCTCGACAGGCGACTATGGCTACACCTTC	CASTLSTGDYGYTF
once	TRBV5-1	14	TRBJ1-2	NA	TGCGCCAGCACCCAAGTCGGGGGAGGCTATGGCTACACCTTC	CASTQVGGGYGYTF
NA	TRBV10-2	12	TRBJ2-5	NA	TGCGCCAGCAGTGAGTCCGGGGAGACCCAGTACTTC	CASSESGETQYF
NA	TRBV12-3/TRBV12-4	13	TRBJ1-2	NA	TGTGCCAGCAGAGATACCTTGCTAGGAGGCTACACCTTC	CASRDTLLGGYTF
NA	TRBV7-2	14	TRBJ2-1	TRBD2	TGTGCCAGCAGCCCGGATAGCGGGAGCAATGAGCAGTTCTTC	CASSPDSGSNEQFF
NA	TRBV7-2	17	TRBJ2-1	TRBD2	TGTGCCAGCAGCTTAGAGATTGAACTAGCGGGGGGAAATGAGCAGTTCTTC	CASSLEIELAGGNEQFF
NA	TRBV28	13	TRBJ2-7	NA	TGTGCCAGCAGCCCGGCAAATGGGAGAGAGCAGTACTTC	CASSPANGREQYF
NA	TRBV7-6	16	TRBJ2-1	TRBD1	TGTGCCAGCAGCCTAGGTCCGGGACAGTCCTACAATGAGCAGTTCTTC	CASSLGPGQSYNEQFF
NA	TRBV11-2	17	TRBJ2-2	TRBD2	TGTGCCAGCAGCTTAGAGGGCTTCAGCGGGAGAAACAGGGAGCTGTTTTTT	CASSLEGFSGRNRELFF
NA	TRBV19	11	TRBJ1-5	NA	TGTGCCAGTAGTGACAGACAGCCCCAGCATTTT	CASSDRQPQHF
NA	TRBV28	15	TRBJ1-6	NA	TGTGCCAGCAGTTGGGAACAGGGCTATAATTCACCCCTCCACTTT	CASSWEQGYNSPLHF
NA	TRBV3-1/TRBV3-2	14	TRBJ1-6	NA	TGTGCCAGCAGCCAAGCAGGGAACAATTCACCCCTCCACTTT	CASSQAGNNSPLHF
NA	TRBV15	14	TRBJ2-3	TRBD2	TGTGCCACCAGCCCCTGGGGGGAGGGGGATACGCAGTATTTT	CATSPWGEGDTQYF
NA	TRBV11-3	12	TRBJ1-1	NA	TGTGCCAGCAGCTTAGAGGGCAGCGGAGCTTTCTTT	CASSLEGSGAFF
few	TRBV12-5	14	TRBJ1-6	TRBD1	TGTGCTAGTGGTTTACAGGGGGCGGATTCACCCCTCCACTTT	CASGLQGADSPLHF
NA	TRBV28	15	TRBJ1-1	TRBD1	TGTGCCAGCAGTTTAGAGGGACAGGGGGCGGATGAAGCTTTCTTT	CASSLEGQGADEAFF
NA	TRBV4-1	18	TRBJ2-1	TRBD2	TGCGCCAGCAGCCAAGATCGGCCCACTAGCGGGAGGAACAATGAGCAGTTCTTC	CASSQDRPTSGRNNEQFF
NA	TRBV15	14	TRBJ2-5	NA	TGTGCCACCAGCAGGGGTCGGGGGCAAGAGACCCAGTACTTC	CATSRGRGQETQYF
NA	TRBV28	15	TRBJ2-1	TRBD2	TGTGCCAGCAGTCCGGGACTAGCGGTTTACAATGAGCAGTTCTTC	CASSPGLAVYNEQFF
NA	TRBV18	24	TRBJ1-1	TRBD1	TGTGCCAGCTCACCTCACATATCGACAGGGCGCCTGGGACAGGGACTAGATCCGAACACTGAAGCTTTCTTT	CASSPHISTGRLGQGLDPNTEAFF
NA	TRBV7-2	15	TRBJ2-1	TRBD2	TGTGCCAGCAGCCCCGAGGCTAGCGGTTACAATGAGCAGTTCTTC	CASSPEASGYNEQFF